Given below is one T cell receptor (beta chain) in context. Source study methods: Amplification of reference gene primers was used by the study to estimate nucleated cell counts. Assay: immunoSEQ multiplex PCR; the TCRdb copy retains only in-frame clones and omits some. D and trimming were read from the DNA, whereas the V and J calls and clone size are those reported in that table. Of tens of thousands of clones listed, around three quarters are singletons. CDR1 is SNHLY, CDR2 FYNNEI, per germline. This CDR3 region has 15 residues. Trimming removed 0 bases from V and 2 bases from J; junction bases left unmatched: 4. The data are from a study of blood T cell repertoires in COVID-19. Across the whole study: COVID-19 samples collected from the United States, Italy and Spain covered acute and convalescent phases. PBMCs, B-cell-depleted T cells, or T cells provided the cDNA or gDNA that made up the material.

Sequencing was performed on peripheral blood. The chain has TRBV2 and TRBJ2-7, with TRBD1 identical over 7 bases. The sequence was obtained from a human donor in a cohort sampled during active COVID-19. CDR3 loop: CASSEAEGAPYEQYF. CDR3 coding DNA: TGTGCCAGCAGTGAAGCAGAGGGGGCACCCTACGAGCAGTACTTC.